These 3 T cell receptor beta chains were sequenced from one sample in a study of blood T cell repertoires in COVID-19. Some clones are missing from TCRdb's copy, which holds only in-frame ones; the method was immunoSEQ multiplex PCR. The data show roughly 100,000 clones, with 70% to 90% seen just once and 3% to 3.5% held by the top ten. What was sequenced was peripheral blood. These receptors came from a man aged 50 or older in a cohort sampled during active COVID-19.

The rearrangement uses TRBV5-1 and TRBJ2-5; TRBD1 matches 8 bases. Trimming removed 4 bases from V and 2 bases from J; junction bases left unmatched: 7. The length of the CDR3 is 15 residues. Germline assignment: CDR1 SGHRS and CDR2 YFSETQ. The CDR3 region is CASSPSGQEQETQYF. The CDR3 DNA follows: TGCGCCAGCAGCCCTTCGGGACAGGAACAAGAGACCCAGTACTTC.

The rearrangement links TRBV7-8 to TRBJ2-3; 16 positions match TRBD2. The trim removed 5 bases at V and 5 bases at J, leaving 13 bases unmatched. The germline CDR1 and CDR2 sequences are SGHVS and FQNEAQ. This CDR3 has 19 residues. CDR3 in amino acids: CASSPRTGTSGGAEDTQYF. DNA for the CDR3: TGTGCCAGCAGCCCGAGGACAGGGACTAGCGGGGGGGCGGAAGATACGCAGTATTTT. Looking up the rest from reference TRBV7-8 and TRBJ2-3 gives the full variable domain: GAGVSQSPRYKVAKRGQDVALRCDPISGHVSLFWYQQALGQGPEFLTYFQNEAQLDKSGLPSDRFFAERPEGSVSTLKIQRTQQEDSAVYLCASSPRTGTSGGAEDTQYFGPGTRLTVL.

The CDR3 coding sequence is TGTGCCAGCTCAGCAGAGGTCCAAGCCCGGGAGACCCAGTACTTC. Protein: CASSAEVQARETQYF. The chain carries TRBV18 and TRBJ2-5; no firm D call. Trimming stripped 5 bases from V and 5 bases from J, with 18 bases between. The CDR3 length is 15 residues. Germline V lookup: CDR1 KGHSH, CDR2 LQKENI.